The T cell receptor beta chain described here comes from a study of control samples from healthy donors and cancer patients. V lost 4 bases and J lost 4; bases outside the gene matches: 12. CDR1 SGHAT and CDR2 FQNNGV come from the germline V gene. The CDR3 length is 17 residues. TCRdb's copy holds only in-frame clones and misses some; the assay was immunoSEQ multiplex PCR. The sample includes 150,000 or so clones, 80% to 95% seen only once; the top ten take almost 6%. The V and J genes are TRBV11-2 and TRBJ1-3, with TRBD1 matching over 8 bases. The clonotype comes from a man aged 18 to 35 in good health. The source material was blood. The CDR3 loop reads CASSSRPGGANGNTIYF. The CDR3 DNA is TGTGCCAGCAGCTCTCGTCCAGGGGGCGCGAACGGAAACACCATATATTTT.